Below, 3 T cell receptor beta chains from the same sample are listed, as sequenced in a study of T cell responses to AZD1222 COVID-19 vaccine. The table came from immunoSEQ multiplex PCR; TCRdb's copy has only in-frame clones and leaves some out. Of 97,000 or so clones in the sample, 91% were seen once. The sequencing used peripheral blood, collected 28 days after the second AZD1222 dose. These receptors all come from an adult who received the AZD1222 COVID-19 vaccine.

The chain uses TRBV2 and TRBJ1-1; D unclear. Deletions cut 7 bases from V and 1 base from J, with 1 base between. Looked up from germline, CDR1 is SNHLY and CDR2 is FYNNEI. CDR3 size: 10 residues. CDR3 DNA sequence: TGTGCCAGCAAGAACACTGAAGCTTTCTTT. It translates to CASKNTEAFF.

The chain's CDR3 is CASRGSGAYEQYF. In nucleotides, the CDR3 is TGTGCCAGCCGGGGCTCGGGGGCCTACGAGCAGTACTTC. J is TRBJ2-7 and V is TRBV27, with D possibly being TRBD2 (6 bases). V shed 8 bases and J shed 2 bases, with 13 bases lying between them. The CDR3 is 13 residues long. Germline CDR1 and CDR2: MNHEY and SMNVEV (reference sequence).

The chain employs TRBV25-1 and TRBJ1-5; possible D gene TRBD1, 5 bases. V was pared by 8 bases and J by 4 bases, with 12 bases between. This CDR3 comprises 13 residues. Germline V gives CDR1 MGHDK, CDR2 SYGVNS. Here the CDR3 DNA reads TGTGCCAGCGAATCGGGGCCAAATCAGCCCCAGCATTTT. As protein: CASESGPNQPQHF.